The 14 T cell receptor beta chains in this list originate from one sample, sequenced in a study of HIV-infected patients and healthy controls. cDNA was made from around 0.45 ug RNA using alpha and beta constant primers. Separate chain-specific third strand synthesis with multiplexing indices produced the alpha and beta libraries. TCRdb independently ran MiXCR on the 5' RACE reads; one entry per CDR3 protein. The sample consists of about 16,000 distinct CDR3 sequences, under 9.5% of them appearing once. No cell fractionation was done, so the repertoire covers all unsorted peripheral blood T cells. The sequencing input was blood. Receptors were obtained from an adult in good health.

The V and J genes are TRBV12-3 or TRBV12-4 and TRBJ2-3; tentatively, D is TRBD2 (6 bases). CDR3 length: 16 residues. V was clipped by 4 bases and J by 3 bases, with 17 bases between them. CDR3 in amino acids: CASSYAAGQGTDTQYF. CDR3 bases: TGTGCCAGCAGTTATGCGGCGGGGCAGGGTACAGATACGCAGTATTTT.

This clonotype was seen more than once but under ten times. This chain links TRBV7-6 with TRBJ2-7; a weak D match, TRBD1 (6 bases). The CDR3 covers 14 residues. CDR1 and CDR2 (germline): SGHVS, FNYEAQ. V was pared by 1 base and J by 6 bases, with 13 bases between. The CDR3 DNA sequence: TGTGCCAGCAGCTTAGTGCAGGGGAGAGGCGAGCAGTACGTC. It yields the protein CASSLVQGRGEQYV.

V and J are TRBV18 and TRBJ2-1; TRBD2 matches at 11 bases. The CDR3 is 14 amino acids. Looked up from germline, CDR1 is KGHSH and CDR2 is LQKENI. With 5 bases clipped from V and 8 bases from J, the junction kept 5 bases outside the gene matches. The DNA for the CDR3 is TGTGCCAGCTCAACTAGCGGGAGTTACGATGAGCAGTTCTTC. It specifies CASSTSGSYDEQFF.

At least ten counts were recorded for this clonotype. V and J are TRBV20-1 and TRBJ2-4, with TRBD1 as a possible D gene (6 bases). Trimming took 6 bases from V and 0 from J, leaving 18 bases between them. This CDR3 has 16 amino acids. Germline V CDR1 and CDR2: DFQATT, SNEGSKA (reference sequence). CDR3 residues: CSAPEWGPAAKNIQYF. The DNA of the CDR3 is TGCAGTGCCCCCGAATGGGGGCCGGCAGCCAAAAACATTCAGTACTTC.

Ten or more counts support this clonotype. The V gene is TRBV27, the J gene TRBJ1-1; 8 nucleotides line up with TRBD1. V shed 6 bases and J 8 bases; nucleotides not matched to a gene: 8. Germline V gene sequence: CDR1 MNHEY, CDR2 SMNVEV (reference sequence). CDR3 length: 13 residues. The CDR3 DNA reads as TGTGCCAGCAGGCCTCTGGGACAGGTGGAAGCTTTCTTT. This encodes CASRPLGQVEAFF.

CDR3 loop: CAIWEGVTGANVLTF. In nucleotides, the CDR3 is TGTGCCATCTGGGAAGGGGTTACTGGGGCCAACGTCCTGACTTTC. The chain recombines TRBV10-3 with TRBJ2-6, with a tentative D call TRBD1 (5 bases). The germline V gene has CDR1 ENHRY and CDR2 SYGVKD. CDR3 length: 15 residues. V lost 8 bases, J lost 2 bases, and 13 bases lay in between.

This clonotype was counted ten times or more. V gene TRBV4-1 combines with J gene TRBJ2-4; 12 bases are shared with TRBD2. The CDR3 sequence is 17 residues long. The junction had 10 bases not matched to a gene; V was cut back by 0 bases and J by 10 bases. Per germline, CDR1 MGHRA and CDR2 YSYEKL. CDR3 region: CASSQDIWASGRGIQYF. For the CDR3, the DNA is TGCGCCAGCAGCCAAGATATTTGGGCTAGCGGGAGGGGGATTCAGTACTTC.

The J gene is TRBJ2-5, the V gene TRBV4-1; 11 bases fit TRBD2. From germline, CDR1 is MGHRA and CDR2 YSYEKL. This CDR3 spans 16 amino acids. V lost 4 bases and J lost 8; bases outside the gene matches: 12. CDR3 DNA sequence: TGCGCCAGCAGCCCGACGGGGACTAGCGGTCGCAACACCCAGTACTTC. Encoded protein: CASSPTGTSGRNTQYF.

This clonotype ranks as medium-sized. The CDR3 reads CASSQEPSLFNQPQHF. DNA for the CDR3: TGCGCCAGCAGCCAAGAACCCAGCCTATTCAATCAGCCCCAGCATTTT. The gene calls are TRBV4-1 and TRBJ1-5; D call uncertain. The CDR3 contains 16 residues. The V and J ends lost 0 bases and 3 bases respectively, with 12 bases between them. The germline gives CDR1 MGHRA, CDR2 YSYEKL.

V is TRBV19 and J is TRBJ2-1; 7 positions match TRBD1. V dropped 5 bases and J dropped 1; count of bases not matched to a gene: 5. This CDR3 contains 15 residues. Germline V gives CDR1 LNHDA, CDR2 SQIVND (reference sequence). The CDR3 region has the DNA TGTGCCAGTAGTCCACTGGACAGGTCCTACAATGAGCAGTTCTTC. Translation: CASSPLDRSYNEQFF.

This clonotype was seen many times. The chain carries TRBV6-5 and TRBJ2-3; no firm D call. The CDR3 spans 15 residues. The ends were cut back, 0 bases at V and 4 bases at J, with 11 bases in the middle. The germline V gene has CDR1 MNHEY and CDR2 SVGAGI. The CDR3 protein is CASSYSTTQADTQYF. The CDR3 nucleotides are TGTGCCAGCAGTTACTCGACGACCCAGGCAGATACGCAGTATTTT.

Many counts were recorded for this clonotype. The J gene is TRBJ2-5, the V gene TRBV4-1, with D uncertain. V gave up 1 base and J gave up 3 bases, with 12 bases separating them. Germline values: CDR1 MGHRA, CDR2 YSYEKL. The CDR3 consists of 15 residues. The CDR3 spells CASSQVGWQEETQYF. DNA of the CDR3: TGCGCCAGCAGCCAAGTTGGCTGGCAAGAAGAGACCCAGTACTTC.

This clonotype was seen at least ten times. This rearrangement joins TRBV7-2 to TRBJ2-2, with TRBD2 as a possible D gene (6 bases). The CDR3 runs 15 residues. Trimming pared 5 bases from V and 5 bases from J, leaving 15 bases between. Germline CDR1 SGHTA, CDR2 FQGNSA. DNA for the CDR3: TGTGCCAGCAGCCGGGACTGGGTTGGAACCGGGGAGCTGTTTTTT. Translating gives CASSRDWVGTGELFF. The complete variable domain, with remaining parts taken from reference TRBV7-2 and TRBJ2-2, reads GAGVSQSPSNKVTEKGKDVELRCDPISGHTALYWYRQSLGQGLEFLIYFQGNSAPDKSGLPSDRFSAERTGGSVSTLTIQRTQQEDSAVYLCASSRDWVGTGELFFGEGSRLTVL.

This clonotype came up many times. With a much larger clone just one base away, this may be a read error. V and J are TRBV7-9 and TRBJ2-7; D unclear. Germline CDR1 is SEHNR and CDR2 is FQNEAQ (reference sequence). There are 15 residues in the CDR3. The DNA for the CDR3 is TGTCCCAGCAGCTTAGTTGGCAGCCGTATCTACGAGCAGTACTTC. It is translated as CPSSLVGSRIYEQYF.